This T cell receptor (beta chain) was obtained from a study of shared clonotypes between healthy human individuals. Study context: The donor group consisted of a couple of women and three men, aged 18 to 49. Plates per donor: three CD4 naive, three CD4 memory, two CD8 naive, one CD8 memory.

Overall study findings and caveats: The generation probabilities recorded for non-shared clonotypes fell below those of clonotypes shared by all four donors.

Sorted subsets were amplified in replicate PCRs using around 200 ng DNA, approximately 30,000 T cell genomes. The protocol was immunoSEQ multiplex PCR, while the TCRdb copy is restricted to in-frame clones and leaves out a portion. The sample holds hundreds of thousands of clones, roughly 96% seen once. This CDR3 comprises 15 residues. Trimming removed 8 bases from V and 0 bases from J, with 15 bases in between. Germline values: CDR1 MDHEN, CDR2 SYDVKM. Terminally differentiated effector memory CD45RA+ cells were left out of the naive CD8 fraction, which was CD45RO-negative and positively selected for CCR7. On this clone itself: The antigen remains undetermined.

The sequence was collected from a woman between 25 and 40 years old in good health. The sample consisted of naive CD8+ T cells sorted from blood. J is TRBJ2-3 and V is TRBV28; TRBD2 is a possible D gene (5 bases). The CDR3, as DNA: TGTGCCAGCCTTAACGGGGTTACTAGCACAGATACGCAGTATTTT. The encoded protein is CASLNGVTSTDTQYF.